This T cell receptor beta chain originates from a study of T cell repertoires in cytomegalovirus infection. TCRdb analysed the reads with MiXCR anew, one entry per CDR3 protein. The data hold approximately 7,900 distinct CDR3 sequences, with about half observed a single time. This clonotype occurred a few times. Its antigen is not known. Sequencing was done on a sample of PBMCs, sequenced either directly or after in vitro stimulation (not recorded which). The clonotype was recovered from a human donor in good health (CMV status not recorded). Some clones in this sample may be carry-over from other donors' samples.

This chain's CDR3 is CSARSGQGVYEQYF. CDR3 nucleotides: TGCAGTGCTAGATCCGGACAGGGGGTCTACGAGCAGTACTTC. This rearrangement joins TRBV20-1 to TRBJ2-7; 10 bases fit TRBD1. The CDR3 runs 14 residues. Germline CDR1 DFQATT, CDR2 SNEGSKA (reference sequence). V shed 2 bases, J shed 3 bases, and the junction held 4 bases outside the gene matches.